This T cell receptor (beta chain) appears in the sequencing data of a study of metastatic and nonmetastatic thyroid tumors. Study-wide context: Repertoire comparison spanned blood and tumor or nodule tissue of malignant and benign thyroid patients. Overall study results and limits: Patients with malignant thyroid tumors reportedly had significantly higher TCR beta diversity than those with benign nodules, in blood and tumor.

The ends lost 0 bases at V and 4 bases at J; junction bases unmatched: 6. The length of the CDR3 is 15 residues. Germline-derived CDR1 and CDR2 are DFQATT and SNEGSKA (reference sequence). In its sample, this clone is medium-sized. The antigen is unknown. Patients had received no treatment of any kind before thyroid surgery. Methods used by the authors: A papillary thyroid cancer distant-metastasis classifier was built from CDR3 differences across clinicopathological groups. With MiXCR, TCRdb called clones anew from the PCR reads. The V and J calls shown here were made by TCRdb, not taken from the authors' results. The sample records approximately 6,900 clones, 27% being singletons.

The chain has TRBV20-1 and TRBJ2-3; TRBD1 matches at 8 bases. The TCR comes from a male donor with papillary thyroid cancer or a benign thyroid nodule (not recorded which). Some clones in this sample may be carry-over from other donors' samples. Sequencing was carried out using adjacent normal tissue. CDR3 coding DNA: TGCAGTGCTAGAGATACTGGGACAGGTCCAGATACGCAGTATTTT. Residues: CSARDTGTGPDTQYF.